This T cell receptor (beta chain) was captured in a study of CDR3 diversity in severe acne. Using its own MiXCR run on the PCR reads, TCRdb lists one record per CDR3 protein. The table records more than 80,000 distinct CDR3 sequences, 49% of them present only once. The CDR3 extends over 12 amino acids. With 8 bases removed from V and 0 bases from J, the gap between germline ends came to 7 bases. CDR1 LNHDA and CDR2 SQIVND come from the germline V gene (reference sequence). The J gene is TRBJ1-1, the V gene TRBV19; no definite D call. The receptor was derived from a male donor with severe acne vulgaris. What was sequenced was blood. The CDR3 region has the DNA TGTGCCAGTTCGGTCATGAACACTGAAGCTTTCTTT. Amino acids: CASSVMNTEAFF.